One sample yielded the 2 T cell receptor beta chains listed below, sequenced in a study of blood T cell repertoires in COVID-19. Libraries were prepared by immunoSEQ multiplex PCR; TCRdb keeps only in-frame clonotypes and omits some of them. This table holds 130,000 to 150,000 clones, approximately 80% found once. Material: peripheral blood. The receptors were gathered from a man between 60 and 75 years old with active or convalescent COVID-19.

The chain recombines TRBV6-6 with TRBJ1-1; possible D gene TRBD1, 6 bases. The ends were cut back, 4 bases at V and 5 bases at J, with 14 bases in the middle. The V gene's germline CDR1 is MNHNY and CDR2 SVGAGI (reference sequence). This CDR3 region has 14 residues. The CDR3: CASSSPFRGTEAFF. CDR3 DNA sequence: TGTGCCAGCAGTTCCCCGTTTAGGGGGACTGAAGCTTTCTTT.

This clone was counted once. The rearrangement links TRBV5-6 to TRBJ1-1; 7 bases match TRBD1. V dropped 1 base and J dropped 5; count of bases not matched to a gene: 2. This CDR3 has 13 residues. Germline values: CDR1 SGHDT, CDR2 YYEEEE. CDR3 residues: CASSLSGGTEAFF. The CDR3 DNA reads TGTGCCAGCAGCTTGTCAGGGGGAACTGAAGCTTTCTTT. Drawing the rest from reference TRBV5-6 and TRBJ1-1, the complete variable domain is DAGVTQSPTHLIKTRGQQVTLRCSPKSGHDTVSWYQQALGQGPQFIFQYYEEEERQRGNFPDRFSGHQFPNYSSELNVNALLLGDSALYLCASSLSGGTEAFFGQGTRLTVV.